This T cell receptor beta chain was retrieved from a study of technical replicates of blood from several donors. CDR3 size: 15 residues. V lost 4 bases to trimming and J lost 0 bases, with 10 bases between them. The germline V gene encodes CDR1 MNHEY and CDR2 SVGAGI. The table came from immunoSEQ multiplex PCR; TCRdb's copy has only in-frame clones and leaves some out. The sample carries about 6,900 clones, 96% recorded once. The source is a human donor in good health. The specimen was PBMCs. This chain connects TRBV6-5 to TRBJ1-5; D uncertain. The CDR3 coding sequence is TGTGCCAGCAGTTTAGAGGGAGGTAGCAATCAGCCCCAGCATTTT. It encodes CASSLEGGSNQPQHF.